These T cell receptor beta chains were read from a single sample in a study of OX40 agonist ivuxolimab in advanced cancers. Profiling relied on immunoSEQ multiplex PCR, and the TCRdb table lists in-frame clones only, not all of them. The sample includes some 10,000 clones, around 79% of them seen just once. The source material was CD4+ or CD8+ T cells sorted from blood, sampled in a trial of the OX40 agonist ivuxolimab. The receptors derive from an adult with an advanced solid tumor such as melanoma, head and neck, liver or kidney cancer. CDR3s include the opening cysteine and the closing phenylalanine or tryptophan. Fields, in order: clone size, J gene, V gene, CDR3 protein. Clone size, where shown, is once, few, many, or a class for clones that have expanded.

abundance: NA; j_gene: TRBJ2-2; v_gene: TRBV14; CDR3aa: CASSHFNTGELFF
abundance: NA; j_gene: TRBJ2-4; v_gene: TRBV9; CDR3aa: CASSPTSGKAKNIQYF
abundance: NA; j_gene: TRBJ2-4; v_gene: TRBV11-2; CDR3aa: CASRTPGLAGGLGLDIQYF
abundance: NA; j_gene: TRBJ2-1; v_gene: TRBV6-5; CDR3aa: CASSSTQYNEQFF
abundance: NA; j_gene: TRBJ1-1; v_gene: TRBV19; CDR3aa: CASRTGYTEAFF
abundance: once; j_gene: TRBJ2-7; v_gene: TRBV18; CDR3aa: CASSPGDRVPEQYF
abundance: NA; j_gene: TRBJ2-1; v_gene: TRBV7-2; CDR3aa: CASSLERGAYNEQFF
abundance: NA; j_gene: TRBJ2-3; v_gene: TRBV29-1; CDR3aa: CSVITTGSGPDTQYF
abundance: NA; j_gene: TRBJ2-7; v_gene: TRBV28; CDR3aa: CASSPRDRGYEQYF
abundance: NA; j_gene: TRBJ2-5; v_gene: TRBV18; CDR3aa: CASSPRGTLENQETQYF
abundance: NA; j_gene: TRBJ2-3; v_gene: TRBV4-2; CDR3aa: CASSQAGSFLGTDTQYF
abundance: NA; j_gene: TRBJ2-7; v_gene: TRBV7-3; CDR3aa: CASSTQGGVDVEQYF
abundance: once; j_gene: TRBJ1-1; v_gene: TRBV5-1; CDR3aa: CASSWSGPMNTEAFF
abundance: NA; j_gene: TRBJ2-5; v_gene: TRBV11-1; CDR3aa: CASSLRQAEETQYF
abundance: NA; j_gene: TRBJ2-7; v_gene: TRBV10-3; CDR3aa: CAGSTDSYEQYF
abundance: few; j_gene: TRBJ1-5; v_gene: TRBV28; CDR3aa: CASKTSGSNQPQHF
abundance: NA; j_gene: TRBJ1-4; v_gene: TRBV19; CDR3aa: CASQKRQQSTNEKLFF
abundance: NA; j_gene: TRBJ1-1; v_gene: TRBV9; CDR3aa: CASSVAVIDEAFF
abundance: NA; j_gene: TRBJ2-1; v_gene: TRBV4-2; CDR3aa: CASAGGTRGLVYNEQFF
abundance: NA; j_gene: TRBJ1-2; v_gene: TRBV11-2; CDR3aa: CASSLGQGGYGYTF
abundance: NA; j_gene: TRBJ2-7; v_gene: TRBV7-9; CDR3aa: CASSLDPLYEQYF
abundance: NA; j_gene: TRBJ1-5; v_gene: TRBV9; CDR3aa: CASSAGGVGGNQPQHF